What follows are 29 T cell receptor beta chains derived from one specimen sequenced in a study of blood T cell repertoires in COVID-19. The assay was immunoSEQ multiplex PCR, and TCRdb's table has in-frame clones only and misses some. Counted here are about 120,000 clones, roughly 79% occurring once; the ten biggest clones make up 10%. Sequencing used peripheral blood. The receptors derive from a human donor in a cohort sampled during active COVID-19.

The rearrangement joins TRBV3-1 (or the pseudogene TRBV3-2) to TRBJ1-3; D remains unclear. CDR1 and CDR2 from the germline V gene are LGHDT and YNNKEL (reference sequence). The CDR3 totals 15 residues. Trimming removed 0 bases from V and 0 bases from J, with 6 bases in between. As DNA, the CDR3 is TGTGCCAGCAGCCAAGACCAGGCCTCTGGAAACACCATATATTTT. Amino acid sequence: CASSQDQASGNTIYF.

The rearrangement uses TRBV28 and TRBJ2-1, with 8 bases aligning to TRBD2. Germline CDR1 MDHEN, CDR2 SYDVKM. This CDR3 region has 11 residues. V lost 7 bases and J lost 9; bases outside the gene matches: 2. CDR3: CASTRGGEQFF. In DNA form, the CDR3 reads TGTGCCAGCACCCGGGGGGGTGAGCAGTTCTTC.

The rearrangement joins TRBV4-3 to TRBJ2-7; 8 nucleotides line up with TRBD2. This CDR3 spans 17 amino acids. The V segment lost 0 bases and the J segment 4 bases; nucleotides outside the gene matches: 11. CDR1 and CDR2 (germline): LGHNA, YSLEER. CDR3 DNA: TGCGCCAGCAGCCAAGAAGACGGAATCGGGGGGGCGTACGAGCAGTACTTC. This gives the protein CASSQEDGIGGAYEQYF.

In DNA, the CDR3 is TGTGCCAGCAGCTCCGGGACTTGGGGCGGAGGCGAGCAGTACTTC. This gives the protein CASSSGTWGGGEQYF. The chain is built from TRBV7-6 and TRBJ2-7, with a tentative D call TRBD2 (6 bases). V was trimmed by 4 bases and J by 6 bases, leaving 19 bases between them. This CDR3 spans 15 amino acids. In germline, CDR1 is SGHVS, CDR2 FNYEAQ.

This chain joins TRBV3-1 (or the pseudogene TRBV3-2) and TRBJ2-3, with 12 bases lining up with TRBD2. Unmatched junction bases numbered 6, after V lost 1 base and J lost 4 bases. The CDR3 is made up of 17 amino acids. Germline CDR1 LGHDT, CDR2 YNNKEL (reference sequence). Here the CDR3 DNA reads TGTGCCAGCAGCCAAGGGTCTAGCGGGAGGGGCCCAGATACGCAGTATTTT. Protein sequence: CASSQGSSGRGPDTQYF.

This chain links TRBV28 with TRBJ2-7; 8 positions agree with TRBD2. This CDR3 has 15 amino acids. V gave up 7 bases and J gave up 0 bases; unmatched junction bases: 8. Germline loops: CDR1 MDHEN, CDR2 SYDVKM. This chain's CDR3 is CASTKTSGASYEQYF. In DNA, the CDR3 is TGTGCCAGCACCAAAACTAGCGGTGCCTCCTACGAGCAGTACTTC.

V and J are TRBV6-5 and TRBJ1-2, with 8 nucleotides matching TRBD1. Unmatched junction bases numbered 6, after V lost 0 bases and J lost 3 bases. Looked up from germline, CDR1 is MNHEY and CDR2 is SVGAGI. The CDR3 runs to 16 residues. CDR3 protein: CASSYSGAGGYYGYTF. CDR3 coding DNA: TGTGCCAGCAGTTACTCCGGCGCAGGGGGCTACTATGGCTACACCTTC.

The chain recombines TRBV10-3 with TRBJ2-4, with no clear D. The CDR3 extends over 14 amino acids. Per the germline V gene, CDR1 is ENHRY and CDR2 is SYGVKD. With 0 bases removed from V and 4 bases from J, the gap between germline ends came to 7 bases. CDR3: CAISESQQKNIQYF. The CDR3 bases are TGTGCCATCAGTGAGTCACAACAGAAAAACATTCAGTACTTC.

V gene TRBV28 combines with J gene TRBJ2-7; 12 nucleotides align to TRBD1. After removal of 5 bases from V and 4 bases from J, the junction contained 12 bases not matched to a gene. CDR1 is MDHEN and CDR2 is SYDVKM in the germline V gene. The CDR3 consists of 17 residues. In DNA form, the CDR3 reads TGTGCCAGCAGTCCCGGGGGGACAGGGGGCAGGCCTTACGAGCAGTACTTC. Protein sequence: CASSPGGTGGRPYEQYF.

This clone was picked up a small number of times. Compared with germline, one end of the junction differs, possibly owing to a read error. The rearrangement uses TRBV7-7 and TRBJ2-1; D unresolved. Germline V gene sequence: CDR1 SSHAT, CDR2 FNYEAQ (reference sequence). This CDR3 is built from 13 residues. DNA of the CDR3: TGTGCTAGCAGCTTAGTTCAGTCCAATGAGCAGTTCTTC. Its translation is CASSLVQSNEQFF. Combining the CDR3 with reference TRBV7-7 and TRBJ2-1 gives the whole variable domain GAGVSQSPRYKVTKRGQDVTLRCDPISSHATLYWYQQALGQGPEFLTYFNYEAQPDKSGLPSDRFSAERPEGSISTLTIQRTEQRDSAMYRCASSLVQSNEQFFGPGTRLTVL.

The chain combines TRBV6-1 with TRBJ2-1; D perhaps matches TRBD2 (5 bases). V was trimmed by 1 base and J by 7 bases, leaving 17 bases between them. Germline CDR1 MNHNS, CDR2 SASEGT. The CDR3 consists of 16 residues. This CDR3 is CASSEGISDSRNEQFF. DNA for the CDR3: TGTGCCAGCAGTGAAGGGATTAGCGACTCTAGGAATGAGCAGTTCTTC.

The V and J genes are TRBV5-1 and TRBJ1-1; the D gene is possibly TRBD1 (6 bases). This CDR3 has 14 residues. Trimming shortened V by 1 base and J by 2 bases, and 9 bases separated the two germline ends. From germline, CDR1 is SGHRS and CDR2 YFSETQ. The CDR3 loop is CASSLSDSNTEAFF. CDR3 coding DNA: TGCGCCAGCAGCTTGTCGGACAGTAACACTGAAGCTTTCTTT.

The V gene is TRBV15, the J gene TRBJ2-3; 11 bases fit TRBD2. V shed 3 bases, J shed 6 bases, and the junction held 11 bases outside the gene matches. The CDR3 length is 17 residues. CDR1 and CDR2 from the germline V gene are LNHNV and YYDKDF (reference sequence). CDR3 sequence (DNA): TGTGCCACCAGCAGGGACCTTAGCGGGGGGGCTTCTGATACGCAGTATTTT. Encoded protein: CATSRDLSGGASDTQYF.

The gene calls are TRBV5-6 and TRBJ2-7; D uncertain. The ends were cut back, 0 bases at V and 0 bases at J, with 10 bases in the middle. Germline V gene data show CDR1 as SGHDT and CDR2 as YYEEEE. The CDR3 totals 15 residues. The CDR3 nucleotides are TGTGCCAGCAGCTTGGCCCTAGAGCTCTCCTACGAGCAGTACTTC. Protein: CASSLALELSYEQYF.

V gene TRBV6-5 combines with J gene TRBJ1-6; TRBD1 is a possible D gene (6 bases). CDR1 MNHEY and CDR2 SVGAGI come from the germline V gene. Trimming took off 0 bases at V and 4 bases at J, with 10 bases between the two ends. The CDR3 contains 16 residues. The CDR3 sequence is CASSYSRGAYNSPLHF. In DNA, the CDR3 is TGTGCCAGCAGTTACTCACGGGGGGCGTATAATTCACCCCTCCACTTT.

The chain joins TRBV28 to TRBJ2-1; 10 bases are shared with TRBD2. The J segment lost 4 bases and the V segment lost 6 bases, leaving 9 bases of the junction unmatched. This CDR3 comprises 16 residues. Germline V gene data show CDR1 as MDHEN and CDR2 as SYDVKM. CDR3 residues: CASRPHSGRGYNEQFF. The CDR3 DNA follows: TGTGCCAGCAGACCTCACAGCGGGAGGGGGTACAATGAGCAGTTCTTC.

This clone showed up just once. The V gene is TRBV29-1, the J gene TRBJ1-1; D perhaps matches TRBD1 (6 bases). Germline V gives CDR1 SQVTM, CDR2 ANQGSEA. The CDR3 sequence is 12 residues long. Trimming removed 7 bases at V and 3 bases at J, with 12 bases between. CDR3 DNA sequence: TGCAGCGGCGGGGGCCGCGACACTGAAGCTTTCTTT. Its protein is CSGGGRDTEAFF. Using reference TRBV29-1 and TRBJ1-1 for the parts outside the CDR3, the full variable domain is SAVISQKPSRDICQRGTSLTIQCQVDSQVTMMFWYRQQPGQSLTLIATANQGSEATYESGFVIDKFPISRPNLTFSTLTVSNMSPEDSSIYLCSGGGRDTEAFFGQGTRLTVV.

The rearrangement joins TRBV5-8 to TRBJ1-3; D is perhaps TRBD1 (5 bases). CDR1 is SGHTS, CDR2 YDEGEE, per germline. V was cut by 4 bases and J by 2 bases, with 13 bases left in between. The CDR3 is 15 residues long. The chain's CDR3 is CASSKIAGPGNTIYF. As DNA, the CDR3 is TGTGCCAGCAGCAAGATAGCAGGGCCTGGAAACACCATATATTTT.

This chain uses TRBV3-1 (or the pseudogene TRBV3-2) with TRBJ2-7; 8 bases are shared with TRBD2. The CDR3 spans 17 residues. With 4 bases clipped from V and 6 bases from J, the junction kept 17 bases outside the gene matches. Germline CDR1 LGHDT, CDR2 YNNKEL (reference sequence). For the CDR3, the DNA is TGTGCCAGCAGCCCCGTTTTTGGACGGGGGGGCTATTCCGAGCAGTACTTC. This encodes CASSPVFGRGGYSEQYF.

V and J are TRBV3-1 (or the pseudogene TRBV3-2) and TRBJ2-7, with D possibly being TRBD2 (5 bases). With 2 bases removed from V and 1 base from J, the gap between germline ends came to 15 bases. CDR1 and CDR2 (germline): LGHDT, YNNKEL (reference sequence). The CDR3 is 16 residues long. The CDR3 is CASSQIARVSSYEQYF. DNA for the CDR3: TGTGCCAGCAGCCAAATAGCGCGGGTGAGTTCCTACGAGCAGTACTTC.

V gene TRBV2 combines with J gene TRBJ1-6, with 8 bases fitting TRBD1. CDR1 and CDR2 from the germline V gene are SNHLY and FYNNEI. The length of the CDR3 is 15 residues. With 5 bases clipped from V and 7 bases from J, the junction kept 7 bases outside the gene matches. The CDR3 is CASSTTGGSNSPLHF. In nucleotides, the CDR3 is TGTGCCAGCAGTACCACAGGGGGATCGAATTCACCCCTCCACTTT. Full variable domain (rest looked up from reference TRBV2 and TRBJ1-6): EPEVTQTPSHQVTQMGQEVILRCVPISNHLYFYWYRQILGQKVEFLVSFYNNEISEKSEIFDDQFSVERPDGSNFTLKIRSTKLEDSAMYFCASSTTGGSNSPLHFGNGTRLTVT.

V gene TRBV28 combines with J gene TRBJ1-2; 9 positions match TRBD1. The CDR3 is made up of 14 amino acids. Per the germline V gene, CDR1 is MDHEN and CDR2 is SYDVKM. V dropped 4 bases and J dropped 3; count of bases not matched to a gene: 3. CDR3 amino acids: CASSYGQGHYGYTF. The CDR3 DNA sequence: TGTGCCAGCAGTTACGGACAGGGGCACTATGGCTACACCTTC.

The chain combines TRBV6-6 with TRBJ2-7; D not certain. The CDR3 is 12 residues long. V was clipped by 4 bases and J by 3 bases, with 7 bases between them. Germline V gene data show CDR1 as MNHNY and CDR2 as SVGAGI (reference sequence). CDR3 amino acids: CASSSTFYEQYF. CDR3 sequence (DNA): TGTGCCAGCAGTTCGACATTCTACGAGCAGTACTTC.

The J gene is TRBJ2-3, the V gene TRBV28; 8 bases map to TRBD2. V dropped 4 bases and J dropped 5; count of bases not matched to a gene: 11. The CDR3 consists of 16 residues. Germline-derived CDR1 and CDR2 are MDHEN and SYDVKM. The CDR3 region is CASSSPGLAGRDTQYF. The CDR3 DNA sequence: TGTGCCAGCAGTTCCCCCGGCCTAGCGGGCCGAGATACGCAGTATTTT. The complete variable domain, with remaining parts taken from reference TRBV28 and TRBJ2-3, reads DVKVTQSSRYLVKRTGEKVFLECVQDMDHENMFWYRQDPGLGLRLIYFSYDVKMKEKGDIPEGYSVSREKKERFSLILESASTNQTSMYLCASSSPGLAGRDTQYFGPGTRLTVL.

The J gene is TRBJ2-7, the V gene TRBV13, with 7 bases that match TRBD2. The V and J ends lost 5 bases and 1 base, in that order; junction bases with no gene match: 11. The germline V gene encodes CDR1 PRHDT and CDR2 FYEKMQ (reference sequence). CDR3 size: 16 residues. As DNA, the CDR3 is TGTGCCAGCAGCCCAACCGTCGGGGGAGGGTCCTACGAGCAGTACTTC. It specifies CASSPTVGGGSYEQYF.

The V call is TRBV29-1, the J call TRBJ1-6; perhaps TRBD1 as D (5 bases). The germline V gene has CDR1 SQVTM and CDR2 ANQGSEA. This CDR3 has 13 residues. V lost 7 bases, J lost 6 bases, and 13 bases lay in between. The CDR3 sequence is CSGKTDINSPLHF. The CDR3 coding sequence is TGCAGCGGGAAAACGGACATTAATTCACCCCTCCACTTT.

This clone has a handful of counts. V gene TRBV28 combines with J gene TRBJ2-7; 8 bases fit TRBD1. After removal of 10 bases from V and 4 bases from J, the junction contained 12 bases not matched to a gene. Germline V gene lookup returns CDR1 MDHEN and CDR2 SYDVKM. CDR3 length equals 14 residues. CDR3 DNA sequence: TGTGCCACCCTTGTGGGGACAGGAGGATACGAGCAGTACTTC. Translated: CATLVGTGGYEQYF. Combining the CDR3 with reference TRBV28 and TRBJ2-7 gives the whole variable domain DVKVTQSSRYLVKRTGEKVFLECVQDMDHENMFWYRQDPGLGLRLIYFSYDVKMKEKGDIPEGYSVSREKKERFSLILESASTNQTSMYLCATLVGTGGYEQYFGPGTRLTVT.

The chain uses TRBV29-1 and TRBJ1-2; D is ambiguous. CDR3 length: 12 residues. CDR1 and CDR2 from the germline V gene are SQVTM and ANQGSEA. The V end lost 5 bases, the J end lost 3 bases, and 10 bases lay between the germline ends. The CDR3 is CSVITEYYGYTF. The CDR3 nucleotides read TGCAGCGTTATTACAGAATACTATGGCTACACCTTC.

This chain joins TRBV13 and TRBJ2-7, with a weak D call TRBD1 (5 bases). The length of the CDR3 is 14 residues. Trimming took 1 base from V and 2 from J, leaving 9 bases between them. Germline V lookup: CDR1 PRHDT, CDR2 FYEKMQ (reference sequence). CDR3 nucleotide sequence: TGTGCCAGCAGCTTAGCCCGGACACCCTACGAGCAGTACTTC. Residues: CASSLARTPYEQYF.